This passage covers 9 T cell receptor beta chains from one sample sequenced in a study of neurological immune-mediated disorders. TCRdb re-derived calls from the 5' RACE reads in MiXCR, one entry per CDR3 protein. Among about 49,000 distinct CDR3 sequences listed, approximately 11% were seen once. As to time point: longitudinal time-point 1 (baseline). Sequenced sample: PBMCs. These receptors were taken from a woman aged 40 to 55 in good health.

This clonotype was recorded many times. The rearrangement links TRBV5-6 to TRBJ2-7; D remains ambiguous. CDR1 is SGHDT, CDR2 YYEEEE, per germline. V dropped 4 bases and J dropped 3 bases, with 20 bases sitting between them. The length of the CDR3 is 16 residues. CDR3 sequence (DNA): TGTGCCAGCAGCCCACTCTATCAGACGGACCACTACGAGCAGTACTTC. Its protein product is CASSPLYQTDHYEQYF. The variable domain in full, completed from reference TRBV5-6 and TRBJ2-7, reads DAGVTQSPTHLIKTRGQQVTLRCSPKSGHDTVSWYQQALGQGPQFIFQYYEEEERQRGNFPDRFSGHQFPNYSSELNVNALLLGDSALYLCASSPLYQTDHYEQYFGPGTRLTVT.

This chain links TRBV3-1 with TRBJ2-2; D is ambiguous. CDR1 LGHDT and CDR2 YNNKEL come from the germline V gene (reference sequence). The CDR3 has 16 residues. Trimming shortened V by 4 bases and J by 6 bases, and 18 bases separated the two germline ends. CDR3 residues: CASSPGRGQRPGELFF. CDR3 bases: TGTGCCAGCAGCCCGGGCCGTGGCCAGCGTCCCGGGGAGCTGTTTTTT.

The table lists this clonotype with many counts. CDR3 region: CASSQDAPAAGGPYTGELFF. The CDR3 nucleotides are TGTGCCAGCAGCCAAGATGCGCCAGCAGCGGGAGGTCCGTACACCGGGGAGCTGTTTTTT. This chain links TRBV3-1 with TRBJ2-2, with 9 bases that match TRBD2. Germline assignment: CDR1 LGHDT and CDR2 YNNKEL (reference sequence). V dropped 0 bases and J dropped 3; count of bases not matched to a gene: 14. The CDR3 is 20 amino acids.

The sample holds many counts of this clonotype. The rearrangement uses TRBV12-3 or TRBV12-4 and TRBJ2-2; 7 bases map to TRBD1. Trimming cost V 2 bases and J 5 bases; bases outside gene matches: 11. The CDR3 loop spans 17 amino acids. DNA for the CDR3: TGTGCCAGCAGTTTAATTGTAGGCACAGGGGTTACCGGGGAGCTGTTTTTT. It specifies CASSLIVGTGVTGELFF.

This clonotype was observed at least ten times. The chain is built from TRBV7-7 and TRBJ2-5; 8 bases match TRBD2. Germline V gene data show CDR1 as SSHAT and CDR2 as FNYEAQ (reference sequence). V shed 5 bases and J 7 bases; nucleotides not matched to a gene: 9. This CDR3 is 14 amino acids long. CDR3 nucleotide sequence: TGTGCCAGCAGCGCCCTTGGGCGGGAGGCGACCCAGTACTTC. Translation gives CASSALGREATQYF.

This clonotype was observed many times. V gene TRBV5-1 combines with J gene TRBJ2-7; TRBD1 might be the D (6 bases). This CDR3 is 14 amino acids long. Germline V gene lookup returns CDR1 SGHRS and CDR2 YFSETQ. The germline V and J ends were trimmed by 5 bases and 1 base, with 13 bases remaining between them. CDR3 coding DNA: TGCGCCAGCAGTTTTGGACAGAATTCCTACGAGCAGTACTTC. As protein: CASSFGQNSYEQYF.

This clonotype was detected many times. V gene TRBV6-2 or TRBV6-3 combines with J gene TRBJ2-1, with D perhaps TRBD2 (5 bases). CDR1 is MNHEY, CDR2 SVGEGT, per germline. Trimming took 5 bases from V and 8 from J, leaving 19 bases between them. CDR3 length equals 15 residues. CDR3 DNA sequence: TGTGCCAGCAGTACCCCGCGACGGACTCGCGATGAGCAGTTCTTC. Amino acid sequence: CASSTPRRTRDEQFF.

This clonotype rates as medium-sized. V and J are TRBV4-3 and TRBJ1-6, with a weak D call TRBD1 (5 bases). V was clipped by 0 bases and J by 7 bases, with 16 bases between them. Germline-derived CDR1 and CDR2 are LGHNA and YSLEER. The CDR3 extends over 17 amino acids. The DNA for the CDR3 is TGCGCCAGCAGCCAAGATGGGGCAGACACACACAATTCACCCCTCCACTTT. This codes for CASSQDGADTHNSPLHF.

This clonotype was seen ten or more times. The CDR3 region has the DNA TGTGCCAGCAGTTTAGGACTAGCGGGAGAATGGGAGGAGACCCAGTACTTC. As protein: CASSLGLAGEWEETQYF. J is TRBJ2-5 and V is TRBV12-3 or TRBV12-4; 12 bases are a match to TRBD2. The CDR3 length is 17 residues. With V trimmed by 1 base and J by 5 bases, 8 bases remained unmatched.